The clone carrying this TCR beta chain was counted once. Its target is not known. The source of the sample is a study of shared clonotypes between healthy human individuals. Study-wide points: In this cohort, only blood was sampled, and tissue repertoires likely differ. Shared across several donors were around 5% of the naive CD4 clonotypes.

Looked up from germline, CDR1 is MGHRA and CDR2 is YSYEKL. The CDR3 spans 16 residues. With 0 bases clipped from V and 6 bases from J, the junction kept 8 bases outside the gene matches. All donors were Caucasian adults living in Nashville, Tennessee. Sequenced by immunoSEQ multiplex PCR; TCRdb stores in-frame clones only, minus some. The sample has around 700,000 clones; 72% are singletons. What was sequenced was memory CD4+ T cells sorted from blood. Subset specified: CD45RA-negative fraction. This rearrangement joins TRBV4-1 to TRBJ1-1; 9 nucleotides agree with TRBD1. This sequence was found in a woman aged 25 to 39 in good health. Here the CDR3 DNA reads TGCGCCAGCAGCCAAGATCCCGGGACAGGGAAATCTGAAGCTTTCTTT. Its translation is CASSQDPGTGKSEAFF.